The 15 T cell receptor beta chains below come from one sample, sequenced in a study of blood T cell repertoires in COVID-19. Clones were read by immunoSEQ multiplex PCR, and TCRdb kept only the in-frame ones, dropping some. The table has 240,000 or so clones, more than 70% seen once. The specimen sequenced was peripheral blood. The receptors originated from a woman in her forties who had recovered from COVID-19.

This rearrangement joins TRBV5-1 to TRBJ1-2, with a possible D match to TRBD1 (6 bases). V lost 0 bases, J lost 8 bases, and 11 bases lay in between. Germline loops: CDR1 SGHRS, CDR2 YFSETQ. The CDR3 totals 13 residues. The CDR3 here is CASSLEGVGGYTF. The CDR3 DNA follows: TGCGCCAGCAGCTTGGAGGGGGTGGGAGGCTACACCTTC.

CDR3 region: CASSLFTGVRSGELFF. CDR3 DNA sequence: TGTGCCAGCAGCTTGTTCACGGGGGTCCGGTCCGGGGAGCTGTTTTTT. This chain uses TRBV5-8 with TRBJ2-2; tentatively, D is TRBD2 (6 bases). The CDR3 covers 16 residues. CDR1 SGHTS and CDR2 YDEGEE come from the germline V gene. Trimming cost V 1 base and J 6 bases, with 16 bases left between them. Variable domain in full (rest from reference TRBV5-8 and TRBJ2-2): EAGVTQSPTHLIKTRGQQATLRCSPISGHTSVYWYQQALGLGLQFLLWYDEGEERNRGNFPPRFSGRQFPNYSSELNVNALELEDSALYLCASSLFTGVRSGELFFGEGSRLTVL.

The chain couples TRBV7-2 to TRBJ2-3, with 10 bases matching TRBD1. Germline lookup yields CDR1 SGHTA and CDR2 FQGNSA. This CDR3 comprises 15 residues. V shed 5 bases and J 5 bases; nucleotides not matched to a gene: 7. The chain's CDR3 is CASSPTGGGLDTQYF. The CDR3 bases are TGTGCCAGCAGCCCGACAGGGGGCGGATTAGATACGCAGTATTTT.

This chain uses TRBV5-6 with TRBJ1-1; D unresolved. The germline CDR1 and CDR2 sequences are SGHDT and YYEEEE. The CDR3 runs to 14 residues. V lost 0 bases and J 2 bases, leaving 8 bases between the germline ends. The CDR3 protein is CASSLVAGNTEAFF. CDR3 coding DNA: TGTGCCAGCAGCTTGGTTGCAGGCAACACTGAAGCTTTCTTT.

The chain is built from TRBV6-5 and TRBJ2-7; 7 bases match TRBD2. Losses at the gene ends were 6 bases for V and 3 bases for J; bases not matched to a gene: 5. The CDR3 has 13 amino acids. Germline CDR1 is MNHEY and CDR2 is SVGAGI. In DNA form, the CDR3 reads TGTGCCAGCAGCCCCCAGCGGGGCTACGAGCAGTACTTC. It translates to CASSPQRGYEQYF.

The rearrangement links TRBV10-3 to TRBJ1-4, with D possibly TRBD1 on 6 matching bases. This CDR3 spans 16 amino acids. Trimming cost V 5 bases and J 4 bases, with 17 bases left between them. Looked up from germline, CDR1 is ENHRY and CDR2 is SYGVKD. DNA of the CDR3: TGTGCCATCAGTCCGGCCCCGGGACACCTTAATGAAAAACTGTTTTTT. Its translation: CAISPAPGHLNEKLFF.

The rearrangement uses TRBV7-9 and TRBJ1-5; 7 bases are shared with TRBD1. Germline CDR1 and CDR2: SEHNR and FQNEAQ (reference sequence). The CDR3 length is 14 residues. V dropped 4 bases and J dropped 2; count of bases not matched to a gene: 2. The DNA of the CDR3 is TGTGCCAGCAGCTCAGGGGGTGGCAATCAGCCCCAGCATTTT. This codes for CASSSGGGNQPQHF.

The rearrangement uses TRBV19 and TRBJ2-5; D not resolved. This CDR3 comprises 13 residues. The V end lost 6 bases, the J end lost 3 bases, and 11 bases lay between the germline ends. Germline assignment: CDR1 LNHDA and CDR2 SQIVND (reference sequence). The CDR3 nucleotides are TGTGCCAGTAGGGCGTTCGGAGAAGAGACCCAGTACTTC. Its translation: CASRAFGEETQYF.

The V and J genes are TRBV24-1 and TRBJ2-2, with D perhaps TRBD1 (6 bases). The germline V gene has CDR1 KGHDR and CDR2 SFDVKD. Trimming shortened V by 4 bases and J by 7 bases, and 9 bases separated the two germline ends. The length of the CDR3 is 13 residues. This CDR3 is CATSDAGVGELFF. CDR3 nucleotides: TGTGCCACCAGTGACGCAGGGGTCGGGGAGCTGTTTTTT.

This chain connects TRBV20-1 to TRBJ2-3; TRBD2 matches at 9 bases. The CDR3 spans 14 residues. With V trimmed by 3 bases and J by 10 bases, 11 bases remained unmatched. CDR1 DFQATT and CDR2 SNEGSKA come from the germline V gene (reference sequence). CDR3 coding DNA: TGCAGTGCTAGTGTCTCTAGCGGGATAACGGCGCAGTATTTT. Protein: CSASVSSGITAQYF.

This clone was detected once. The chain joins TRBV7-8 to TRBJ2-5; D is undetermined. Trimming took 7 bases from V and 4 from J, leaving 10 bases between them. This CDR3 has 12 amino acids. Germline V gene lookup returns CDR1 SGHVS and CDR2 FQNEAQ. The CDR3, as DNA: TGTGCCAGCATCCCGTTCGTAGAGACCCAGTACTTC. This gives the protein CASIPFVETQYF.

The chain employs TRBV5-6 and TRBJ2-5; 12 bases are shared with TRBD2. With V trimmed by 3 bases and J by 0 bases, 12 bases remained unmatched. CDR1 is SGHDT, CDR2 YYEEEE, per germline. This CDR3 has 19 amino acids. The CDR3 loop reads CASSSPGLAGNPYQETQYF. CDR3 DNA sequence: TGTGCCAGCAGCTCCCCGGGACTAGCGGGCAACCCCTACCAAGAGACCCAGTACTTC.

The chain uses TRBV6-1 and TRBJ1-2, with 7 bases matching TRBD1. With 3 bases clipped from V and 8 bases from J, the junction kept 9 bases outside the gene matches. The CDR3 covers 14 residues. Looked up from germline, CDR1 is MNHNS and CDR2 is SASEGT. Here the CDR3 reads CASSDLTGRWGYTF. The CDR3 bases are TGTGCCAGCAGTGATTTGACAGGGCGTTGGGGCTACACCTTC.

The V call is TRBV9, the J call TRBJ2-1; 13 nucleotides align to TRBD2. Trimming at V came to 4 bases and at J to 7 bases, leaving 8 bases not matched to a gene. The V gene's germline CDR1 is SGDLS and CDR2 YYNGEE. This CDR3 region has 16 residues. This CDR3 reads CASSPRLAGGLNEQFF. DNA of the CDR3: TGTGCCAGCAGCCCCCGACTAGCGGGAGGCCTAAATGAGCAGTTCTTC.

The V call is TRBV7-3, the J call TRBJ2-1; D may be TRBD1 (7 bases). V lost 2 bases and J 6 bases, leaving 14 bases between the germline ends. Germline V gene data show CDR1 as SGHTA and CDR2 as FQGTGA. This CDR3 contains 15 residues. CDR3 sequence (DNA): TGTGCCAGCAGCTTAGGAGGGGGCGCGGGCAATGAGCAGTTCTTC. Its translation: CASSLGGGAGNEQFF.